One and the same sample provided the 5 T cell receptor beta chains below, sequenced in a study of response to subunit inactivated influenza vaccine. TCRdb recomputed calls from the RT-PCR reads with MiXCR, one row per CDR3 protein. The profile covers 800,000 to 1,000,000 distinct CDR3 sequences, with 21% appearing a single time and roughly 10% taken by the ten largest. The sequencing used PBMCs from blood, collected more than 4 days after vaccination. Every receptor here comes from a man aged 45-60 years who received an inactivated influenza vaccine.

This clonotype was observed a handful of times. V usage is TRBV5-1 and J usage is TRBJ2-4, with TRBD1 matching 8 bases. This CDR3 contains 14 residues. J gave up 3 bases and V 4 bases, and 3 bases lay outside the gene matches. Germline V CDR1 and CDR2: SGHRS, YFSETQ. The CDR3 DNA reads TGCGCCAGCAGCACGGGACAGGACAAAAACATTCAGTACTTC. Translating it yields CASSTGQDKNIQYF.

The CDR3 is CSARRTFLTDTQYF. In DNA form, the CDR3 reads TGCAGTGCTAGGAGGACTTTCTTAACAGATACGCAGTATTTT. This chain links TRBV20-1 with TRBJ2-3; tentatively, D is TRBD2 (5 bases). Germline CDR1 reads DFQATT; CDR2 reads SNEGSKA (reference sequence). V lost 3 bases, J lost 3 bases, and 13 bases lay in between. The CDR3 is made up of 14 amino acids.

This clonotype was recorded at least ten times. A junction boundary mismatches the germline segment, possibly from a read error. V usage is TRBV5-1 and J usage is TRBJ2-5; 8 bases fit TRBD1. This CDR3 has 13 residues. CDR1 and CDR2 from the germline V gene are SGHRS and YFSETQ. In DNA, the CDR3 is TGTGCCAGCAGTTTAACAGGGGGGGAGACCCAGTACTTC. Translating it yields CASSLTGGETQYF.

This rearrangement joins TRBV10-2 to TRBJ2-1; 9 bases fit TRBD2. The CDR3 spans 13 residues. V gave up 5 bases and J gave up 7 bases; unmatched junction bases: 3. Germline V gene lookup returns CDR1 WSHSY and CDR2 SAAADI. The CDR3 DNA follows: TGCGCCAGCAGTATAGCGGGGGCTAATGAGCAGTTCTTC. Translation: CASSIAGANEQFF.

There are a few counts of this clonotype. J is TRBJ2-1 and V is TRBV5-1; TRBD2 matches at 10 bases. This CDR3 is built from 17 residues. Germline assignment: CDR1 SGHRS and CDR2 YFSETQ. V dropped 0 bases and J dropped 0; count of bases not matched to a gene: 3. In DNA form, the CDR3 reads TGCGCCAGCAGCTTGGTCGGACTAGCGGACTCCTACAATGAGCAGTTCTTC. This translates into CASSLVGLADSYNEQFF.